This section outlines one T cell receptor beta chain sequence together with its context. Antigen: not known. Some clones are missing from TCRdb's copy, which holds only in-frame ones; the method was immunoSEQ multiplex PCR. The sample shows roughly 100,000 clones, 88% of them seen only once. V shed 0 bases and J shed 8 bases, with 19 bases lying between them. This CDR3 has 16 amino acids. Germline CDR1 reads MGHRA; CDR2 reads YSYEKL. This entry comes from a study of T cell responses to AZD1222 COVID-19 vaccine. Study results and caveats: Repertoire sampling occurred only after the peak T cell response. Donors skewed white British and female; clonal diversity was possibly underestimated.

This chain links TRBV4-1 with TRBJ1-2; TRBD1 is a possible D gene (5 bases). The sample here was peripheral blood, taken on day 0 of AZD1222 vaccination. This TCR came from an adult in good health. The CDR3 DNA is TGCGCCAGCAGCCAAGAAGAATCGGGACGGCGAGGAGGCTACACCTTC. Its protein product is CASSQEESGRRGGYTF.